What follows are 31 T cell receptor beta chains derived from one specimen sequenced in a study of cytomegalovirus exposure and HLA in healthy donors (dated by TCRdb to between 2016 and 2019). The library was prepared using the immunoSEQ multiplex PCR assay. For the multiplex PCR, a mixture combining 60 forward primers for TCR Vbeta segments and 13 reverse primers for TCR Jbeta segments was used. The source is immuneACCESS, and TCRdb retained only in-frame sequences with V and J called. Part of the clones is not carried over; for the studies checked, unresolved V genes explain less than half of this, and the remainder is unexplained. The sample yields some 140,000 clones; about 74% were counted once. In total, the top ten clones hold about 2.9% of the sample. Source material: PBMCs. Receptor source: a man in his forties in good health and CMV-seronegative.

This clone appeared a few times. This chain joins TRBV4-2 and TRBJ2-7; the match to TRBD2 covers 7 bases. The J segment lost 2 bases and the V segment lost 3 bases, leaving 7 bases of the junction unmatched. In germline, CDR1 is LGHNA, CDR2 YNFKEQ. The CDR3 sequence is 15 residues long. The CDR3 nucleotides are TGTGCCAGCAGCCAGGGGGGGTTAGGGCCCTACGAGCAGTACTTC. Protein product: CASSQGGLGPYEQYF.

The chain links TRBV4-2 to TRBJ2-1; D may be TRBD2 (6 bases). Per the germline V gene, CDR1 is LGHNA and CDR2 is YNFKEQ. The CDR3 spans 17 residues. V shed 1 base and J shed 3 bases, with 16 bases lying between them. The CDR3 loop reads CASSQVSGSVFYNEQFF. CDR3 in DNA: TGTGCCAGCAGCCAAGTTAGCGGTTCAGTCTTCTACAATGAGCAGTTCTTC.

This chain joins TRBV19 and TRBJ2-7, with D tentatively TRBD2 (6 bases). CDR3 length: 13 amino acids. In germline, CDR1 is LNHDA, CDR2 SQIVND (reference sequence). V lost 5 bases and J lost 2, with 10 bases in between. CDR3 amino acids: CASSPGGTYEQYF. The DNA for the CDR3 is TGTGCCAGTAGTCCCGGGGGAACCTACGAGCAGTACTTC.

The chain carries TRBV18 and TRBJ1-1; the match to TRBD1 covers 7 bases. Germline V lookup: CDR1 KGHSH, CDR2 LQKENI. CDR3 size: 16 residues. With 4 bases clipped from V and 1 base from J, the junction kept 9 bases outside the gene matches. This CDR3 reads CASSLDRAQKNTEAFF. The DNA for the CDR3 is TGTGCCAGCTCACTAGACAGGGCCCAAAAGAACACTGAAGCTTTCTTT.

The chain is built from TRBV7-3 and TRBJ2-1; 7 nucleotides align to TRBD2. The V segment lost 7 bases and the J segment 3 bases; nucleotides outside the gene matches: 9. The CDR3 is 15 amino acids. In germline, CDR1 is SGHTA, CDR2 FQGTGA. The CDR3 here is CASTAGGSGYNEQFF. Written as DNA, the CDR3 is TGTGCCAGCACCGCCGGGGGGTCCGGCTACAATGAGCAGTTCTTC.

This sequence joins TRBV6-6 and TRBJ1-1, with 8 bases lining up with TRBD1. The CDR3 has 13 residues. The V gene end was trimmed by 10 bases and the J gene end by 5 bases; junction bases not matched to a gene: 9. The V gene's germline CDR1 is MNHNY and CDR2 SVGAGI (reference sequence). DNA for the CDR3: TGTGCCACCCAGGACAGGGCAGGGACTGAAGCTTTCTTT. Encoded protein: CATQDRAGTEAFF.

The V call is TRBV27, the J call TRBJ2-5; D possibly corresponds to TRBD1 (6 bases). Between the trimmed V and J ends, which lost 6 bases and 2 bases, there was a span of 16 bases. Germline V gives CDR1 MNHEY, CDR2 SMNVEV (reference sequence). CDR3 length: 15 amino acids. This CDR3 is CASSGRGSGQETQYF. In DNA form, the CDR3 reads TGTGCCAGCAGCGGAAGGGGGTCTGGGCAAGAGACCCAGTACTTC.

The table lists this clone with a few counts. The chain joins TRBV10-1 to TRBJ2-7; possible D gene TRBD1, 6 bases. The V and J ends lost 10 bases and 5 bases respectively, with 18 bases between them. Germline CDR1 and CDR2: WNHNN and SYGVQD (reference sequence). The CDR3 consists of 13 residues. CDR3 DNA sequence: TGCGCCACCAAACTAAACAGGGTCCACGAGCAGTACTTC. Encoded protein: CATKLNRVHEQYF.

The rearrangement joins TRBV10-3 to TRBJ2-1, with 14 bases aligning to TRBD2. Germline loops: CDR1 ENHRY, CDR2 SYGVKD. This CDR3 contains 16 residues. V gave up 2 bases and J gave up 8 bases; unmatched junction bases: 5. The CDR3 DNA reads as TGTGCCATCAGTGAGCCGGGACTAGCGGGAGCTGATGAGCAGTTCTTC. It is translated as CAISEPGLAGADEQFF.

This chain connects TRBV27 to TRBJ1-5, with a weak D call TRBD1 (6 bases). Germline CDR1 and CDR2: MNHEY and SMNVEV (reference sequence). Trimming took 2 bases from V and 4 from J, leaving 15 bases between them. The CDR3 sequence is 16 residues long. CDR3 sequence (DNA): TGTGCCAGCAGTTTAAAATTTGGACAGTTGAATCAGCCCCAGCATTTT. Residues: CASSLKFGQLNQPQHF.

The chain employs TRBV5-4 and TRBJ2-3; a possible D gene is TRBD2 (5 bases). V gave up 3 bases and J gave up 5 bases, with 10 bases separating them. This CDR3 is built from 13 residues. Germline loops: CDR1 SGHNT, CDR2 YYREEE (reference sequence). For the CDR3, the DNA is TGTGCCAGCAGCTCGGAGAGCGGAGATACGCAGTATTTT. Translation gives CASSSESGDTQYF. Full variable domain (missing parts from reference TRBV5-4 and TRBJ2-3): ETGVTQSPTHLIKTRGQQVTLRCSSQSGHNTVSWYQQALGQGPQFIFQYYREEENGRGNFPPRFSGLQFPNYSSELNVNALELDDSALYLCASSSESGDTQYFGPGTRLTVL.

This clone was seen only a few times. This chain links TRBV2 with TRBJ1-1; 9 nucleotides line up with TRBD1. Trimming took 4 bases from V and 3 from J; bases not matched to a gene: 0. The germline CDR1 and CDR2 sequences are SNHLY and FYNNEI. The CDR3 loop spans 13 amino acids. In DNA, the CDR3 is TGTGCCAGCAGTGGGACAGGGGACACTGAAGCTTTCTTT. Protein: CASSGTGDTEAFF.

This clone was seen only a few times. This chain uses TRBV4-3 with TRBJ2-5; 8 nucleotides agree with TRBD1. Gene TRBJ2-7 matches the end of the DNA better, so the J call may be wrong. The CDR3 covers 16 residues. Germline CDR1 is LGHNA and CDR2 is YSLEER. In DNA, the CDR3 is TGCGCCAGCAGCAACTACTATGGACAGGGCCCCTACGAGCAGTACTTC. It yields the protein CASSNYYGQGPYEQYF.

The sample holds a few counts of this clone. This chain uses TRBV4-3 with TRBJ1-1; 7 nucleotides agree with TRBD1. This CDR3 is 17 amino acids long. V dropped 1 base and J dropped 4; count of bases not matched to a gene: 12. Germline V lookup: CDR1 LGHNA, CDR2 YSLEER. CDR3 DNA: TGCGCCAGCAGCCAAGCTAACACAGGGGCAGTAGGCACTGAAGCTTTCTTT. Protein: CASSQANTGAVGTEAFF.

The chain couples TRBV30 to TRBJ2-7, with 7 nucleotides matching TRBD1. Germline loops: CDR1 GTSNPN, CDR2 SVGIG (reference sequence). The CDR3 is 13 amino acids. Germline trimming cut 5 bases from V and 3 bases from J; bases unmatched to any gene: 7. The CDR3 sequence: CAWDTGALYEQYF. CDR3 DNA sequence: TGTGCCTGGGATACAGGGGCCCTCTACGAGCAGTACTTC.

This clone was found a few times. This sequence joins TRBV2 and TRBJ1-5, with TRBD1 matching over 10 bases. J was trimmed by 6 bases and V by 4 bases; bases with no gene match: 3. The CDR3 length is 14 residues. From germline, CDR1 is SNHLY and CDR2 FYNNEI. The CDR3 DNA sequence: TGTGCCAGCAGTGGGGGACAGGGGATTCAGCCCCAGCATTTT. Protein: CASSGGQGIQPQHF. Together with reference TRBV2 and TRBJ1-5, the CDR3 gives the full variable domain: EPEVTQTPSHQVTQMGQEVILRCVPISNHLYFYWYRQILGQKVEFLVSFYNNEISEKSEIFDDQFSVERPDGSNFTLKIRSTKLEDSAMYFCASSGGQGIQPQHFGDGTRLSIL.

Concerning this clone itself: This sample also contains other DNA sequences that code for the same CDR3. This chain uses TRBV19 with TRBJ2-3, with 8 bases that match TRBD1. Germline V gives CDR1 LNHDA, CDR2 SQIVND (reference sequence). This CDR3 region has 16 residues. V lost 7 bases to trimming and J lost 0 bases; unmatched junction nucleotides: 9. CDR3 DNA: TGTGCCAGTACGGACAGGGCAATAACTAGCACAGATACGCAGTATTTT. It translates to CASTDRAITSTDTQYF.

The chain uses TRBV9 and TRBJ2-3, with 12 positions matching TRBD2. The germline gives CDR1 SGDLS, CDR2 YYNGEE. V lost 4 bases and J lost 6; bases outside the gene matches: 3. This CDR3 contains 14 residues. As DNA, the CDR3 is TGTGCCAGCAGCACTAGCGGGAGGTCGGATACGCAGTATTTT. It encodes CASSTSGRSDTQYF.

J is TRBJ2-2 and V is TRBV5-1; D may be TRBD2 (6 bases). Germline lookup yields CDR1 SGHRS and CDR2 YFSETQ. This CDR3 has 15 residues. V was trimmed by 5 bases and J by 0 bases, leaving 11 bases between them. The CDR3 protein is CASRTTSTNTGELFF. CDR3 coding DNA: TGCGCCAGCAGGACCACTAGCACGAACACCGGGGAGCTGTTTTTT.

This chain uses TRBV18 with TRBJ2-5; D gene ambiguous. Germline CDR1 and CDR2: KGHSH and LQKENI. V was cut by 3 bases and J by 2 bases, with 7 bases left in between. This CDR3 comprises 13 residues. CDR3 region: CASSPSQQETQYF. The CDR3 nucleotides are TGTGCCAGCTCACCTTCACAGCAAGAGACCCAGTACTTC. The whole variable domain, filled in from reference TRBV18 and TRBJ2-5, reads NAGVMQNPRHLVRRRGQEARLRCSPMKGHSHVYWYRQLPEEGLKFMVYLQKENIIDESGMPKERFSAEFPKEGPSILRIQQVVRGDSAAYFCASSPSQQETQYFGPGTRLLVL.

This clone was observed a few times. In nucleotides, the CDR3 is TGTGCCAGCAGTTACGGTCGGGTAGGGGTGACTGAAGCTTTCTTT. It encodes CASSYGRVGVTEAFF. This chain uses TRBV6-5 with TRBJ1-1; weak D call: TRBD1 (5 bases). V lost 2 bases, J lost 5 bases, and 15 bases lay in between. The germline gives CDR1 MNHEY, CDR2 SVGAGI. The CDR3 consists of 15 residues.

The V and J genes are TRBV30 and TRBJ2-5; D uncertain. The CDR3 length is 12 residues. The V gene lost 2 bases and the J gene lost 5 bases, with 9 bases spanning the gap. Germline V CDR1 and CDR2: GTSNPN, SVGIG (reference sequence). CDR3 coding DNA: TGTGCCTGGAGTTTAGTTGTGGAGACCCAGTACTTC. Translated, it gives CAWSLVVETQYF.

This clone was observed a handful of times. This chain links TRBV4-1 with TRBJ1-2; 8 positions match TRBD1. Trimming at V came to 0 bases and at J to 5 bases, leaving 11 bases not matched to a gene. CDR3 size: 17 residues. Germline-derived CDR1 and CDR2 are MGHRA and YSYEKL. The CDR3 reads CASSQDRGQAIGYGYTF. The CDR3 DNA is TGCGCCAGCAGCCAAGATCGGGGACAGGCGATCGGGTATGGCTACACCTTC.

The V and J genes are TRBV29-1 and TRBJ1-1; 9 bases match TRBD1. Germline CDR1 reads SQVTM; CDR2 reads ANQGSEA. The CDR3 is 13 residues long. V was clipped by 4 bases and J by 5 bases; unmatched bases: 5. The CDR3 here is CSVVWTGETEAFF. The CDR3 DNA sequence: TGCAGCGTTGTCTGGACAGGGGAAACTGAAGCTTTCTTT.

The CDR3 DNA reads TGCGCCAGCAGCCAAGCGACAGGGGTTTCCTACGAGCAGTACTTC. Its protein is CASSQATGVSYEQYF. The V and J genes are TRBV4-1 and TRBJ2-7, with 8 bases matching TRBD1. From germline, CDR1 is MGHRA and CDR2 YSYEKL. Trimming at V came to 1 base and at J to 1 base, leaving 3 bases not matched to a gene. The CDR3 is 15 amino acids.

The chain uses TRBV9 and TRBJ2-5; 11 bases fit TRBD2. The J segment lost 1 base and the V segment lost 3 bases, leaving 5 bases of the junction unmatched. CDR1 is SGDLS and CDR2 is YYNGEE in the germline V gene. The CDR3 loop spans 16 amino acids. The CDR3 spells CASSAPGTSGQETQYF. The CDR3, as DNA: TGTGCCAGCAGCGCCCCCGGGACTAGCGGCCAAGAGACCCAGTACTTC.

V gene TRBV11-3 combines with J gene TRBJ2-5; 9 bases match TRBD1. Germline V gene sequence: CDR1 SGHNT, CDR2 YENEEA. V was clipped by 5 bases and J by 4 bases; unmatched bases: 8. The CDR3 has 15 residues. The CDR3 nucleotides read TGTGCCAGCAGCCTCCAGACAGGGGGGGGAGAGACCCAGTACTTC. Translated, it gives CASSLQTGGGETQYF.

This clone was counted once. V gene TRBV6-5 combines with J gene TRBJ1-6; D is unclear. The CDR3 spans 13 residues. V lost 4 bases, J lost 7 bases, and 8 bases lay in between. CDR1 and CDR2 (germline): MNHEY, SVGAGI. The CDR3 DNA reads as TGTGCCAGCAGTTCCACAGAAAATTCACCCCTCCACTTT. Translation: CASSSTENSPLHF.

CDR3 nucleotides: TGTGCCACCAGCTCCCCGGGAGGGGTAAATGAAAAACTGTTTTTT. Translation gives CATSSPGGVNEKLFF. The genes are TRBV15 and TRBJ1-4; D might be TRBD1 (5 bases). V shed 5 bases and J shed 5 bases, with 15 bases lying between them. The CDR3 sequence is 15 residues long. Germline V gives CDR1 LNHNV, CDR2 YYDKDF (reference sequence). The full variable domain, in which reference TRBV15 and TRBJ1-4 provide the parts outside the CDR3, is DAMVIQNPRYQVTQFGKPVTLSCSQTLNHNVMYWYQQKSSQAPKLLFHYYDKDFNNEADTPDNFQSRRPNTSFCFLDIRSPGLGDTAMYLCATSSPGGVNEKLFFGSGTQLSVL.

The rearrangement joins TRBV30 to TRBJ1-2, with D possibly matching TRBD1 (5 bases). The CDR3 sequence is 12 residues long. V was cut by 4 bases and J by 8 bases, with 14 bases left in between. From germline, CDR1 is GTSNPN and CDR2 SVGIG (reference sequence). For the CDR3, the DNA is TGTGCCTGGATCGTCGGGGGTCGAGGCTACACCTTC. This translates into CAWIVGGRGYTF.

The chain carries TRBV9 and TRBJ2-7; D is possibly TRBD1 (6 bases). The length of the CDR3 is 14 residues. Germline V gene lookup returns CDR1 SGDLS and CDR2 YYNGEE. Trimming removed 4 bases from V and 6 bases from J, with 17 bases in between. The CDR3, as DNA: TGTGCCAGCAGCCCGGGGATGGGGACAACCGAGCAGTACTTC. It yields the protein CASSPGMGTTEQYF. The full variable domain, its missing parts supplied by reference TRBV9 and TRBJ2-7, is DSGVTQTPKHLITATGQRVTLRCSPRSGDLSVYWYQQSLDQGLQFLIQYYNGEERAKGNILERFSAQQFPDLHSELNLSSLELGDSALYFCASSPGMGTTEQYFGPGTRLTVT.